The present TCR beta chain was sequenced within a study of vaccination and CD4 T cells after COVID-19. Study overall: Four females and six males made up the convalescents, two of whom were Hispanic.

Treatment given: roughly ten-day PBMC culture with coronavirus spike peptide pools or control peptides (ViraFEST assay). Remarks on this clonotype: Its antigen remains unidentified.

Researchers used the Oncomine TCR Beta short-read assay to sequence DNA from cultured CD4+ T cells. Each CDR3 protein is one row after TCRdb ran MiXCR on the PCR reads. The sample has 20,000 to 25,000 distinct CDR3 sequences; approximately 38% are singletons. The CDR3 extends over 11 amino acids. V lost 3 bases, J lost 10 bases, and 7 bases lay in between. Germline CDR1 and CDR2: WNHNN and SYGVQD (reference sequence). The sequence was obtained from a human donor who had recovered from COVID-19. The gene calls are TRBV10-1 and TRBJ2-1; D gene unclear. The sequencing here drew on CD4+ T cells from blood, cultured in vitro, taken before SARS-CoV-2 vaccination. The CDR3 sequence: CASSDNQEQFF. The DNA of the CDR3 is TGCGCCAGCAGTGATAACCAGGAGCAGTTCTTC.